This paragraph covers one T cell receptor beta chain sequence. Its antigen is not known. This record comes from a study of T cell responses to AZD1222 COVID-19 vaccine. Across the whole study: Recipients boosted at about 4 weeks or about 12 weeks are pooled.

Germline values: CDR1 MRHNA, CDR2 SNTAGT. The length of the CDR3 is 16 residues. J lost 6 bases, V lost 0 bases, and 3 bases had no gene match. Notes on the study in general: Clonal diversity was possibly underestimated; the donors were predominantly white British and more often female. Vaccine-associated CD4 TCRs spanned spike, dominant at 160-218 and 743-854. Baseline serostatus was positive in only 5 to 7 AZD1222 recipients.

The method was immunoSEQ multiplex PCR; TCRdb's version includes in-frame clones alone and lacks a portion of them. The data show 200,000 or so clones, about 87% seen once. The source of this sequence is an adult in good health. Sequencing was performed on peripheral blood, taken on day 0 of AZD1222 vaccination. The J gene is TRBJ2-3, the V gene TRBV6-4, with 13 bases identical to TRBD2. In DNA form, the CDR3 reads TGTGCCAGCAGTGACTCCGGGACTAGCGGGGAGGATACGCAGTATTTT. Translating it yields CASSDSGTSGEDTQYF.